In this sample, the clone carrying this TCR beta chain turned up a few times. The antigen is undetermined. This entry belongs to a study of response to subunit inactivated influenza vaccine. General study points: After each seasonal influenza vaccination, few new T cells are recruited, the authors suggested.

The germline V and J ends were trimmed by 4 bases and 0 bases, with 17 bases remaining between them. The CDR3 spans 18 residues. TCRdb analysed the RT-PCR reads with MiXCR anew, one entry per CDR3 protein. The sample lists roughly 500,000 distinct CDR3 sequences; 15% to 20% were seen once. This chain links TRBV5-3 with TRBJ2-6; perhaps TRBD1 as D (6 bases). TRBV5-3 is filed as an ORF, its function uncertain. The sequence came from a man between 45 and 75 years old who received an inactivated influenza vaccine. Sequenced material: CD4+ T cells sorted from PBMCs, taken roughly 24 months after vaccination. As DNA, the CDR3 is TGTGCCAGAAGCGAAAAGGGGGATCCCGTCTCTGGGGCCAACGTCCTGACTTTC. Encoded protein: CARSEKGDPVSGANVLTF.